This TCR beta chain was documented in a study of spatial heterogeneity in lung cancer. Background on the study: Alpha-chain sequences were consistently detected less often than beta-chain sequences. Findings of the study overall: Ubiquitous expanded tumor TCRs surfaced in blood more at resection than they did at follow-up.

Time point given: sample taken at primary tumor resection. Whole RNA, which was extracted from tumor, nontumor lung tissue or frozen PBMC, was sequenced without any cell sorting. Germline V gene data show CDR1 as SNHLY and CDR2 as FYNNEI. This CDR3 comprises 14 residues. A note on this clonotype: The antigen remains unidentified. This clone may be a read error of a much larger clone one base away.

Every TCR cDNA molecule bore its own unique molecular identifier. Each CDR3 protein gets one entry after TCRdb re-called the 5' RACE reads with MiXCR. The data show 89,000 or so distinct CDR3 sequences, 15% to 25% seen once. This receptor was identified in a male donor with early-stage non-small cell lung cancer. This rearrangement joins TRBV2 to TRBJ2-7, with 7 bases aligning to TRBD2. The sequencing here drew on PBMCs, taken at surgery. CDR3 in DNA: TGTGTCAGCAGCGCCCGTACGGGGACTAACGAGCAGTACTTC. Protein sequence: CVSSARTGTNEQYF.